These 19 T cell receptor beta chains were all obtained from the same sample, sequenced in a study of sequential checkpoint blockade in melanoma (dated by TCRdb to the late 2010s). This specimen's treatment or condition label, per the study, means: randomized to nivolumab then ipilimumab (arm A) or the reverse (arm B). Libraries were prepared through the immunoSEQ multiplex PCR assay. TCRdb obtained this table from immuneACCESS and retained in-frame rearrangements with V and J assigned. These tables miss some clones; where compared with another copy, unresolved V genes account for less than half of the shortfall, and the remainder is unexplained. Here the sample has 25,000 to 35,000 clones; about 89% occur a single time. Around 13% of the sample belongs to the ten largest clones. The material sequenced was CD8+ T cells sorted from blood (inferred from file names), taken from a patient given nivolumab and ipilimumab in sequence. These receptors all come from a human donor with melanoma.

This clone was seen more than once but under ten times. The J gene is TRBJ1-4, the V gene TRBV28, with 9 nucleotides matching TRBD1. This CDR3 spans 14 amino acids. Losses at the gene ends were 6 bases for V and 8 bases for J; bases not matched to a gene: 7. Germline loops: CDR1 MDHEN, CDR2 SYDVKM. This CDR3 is CASSLGQGGEKLFF. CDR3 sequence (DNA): TGTGCCAGCAGCTTGGGACAGGGAGGGGAAAAACTGTTTTTT.

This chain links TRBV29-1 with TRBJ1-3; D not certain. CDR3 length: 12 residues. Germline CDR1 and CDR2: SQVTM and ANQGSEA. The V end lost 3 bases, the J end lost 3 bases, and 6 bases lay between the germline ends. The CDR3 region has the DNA TGCAGCGTTGAGGAGGATGGAAACACCATATATTTT. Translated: CSVEEDGNTIYF.

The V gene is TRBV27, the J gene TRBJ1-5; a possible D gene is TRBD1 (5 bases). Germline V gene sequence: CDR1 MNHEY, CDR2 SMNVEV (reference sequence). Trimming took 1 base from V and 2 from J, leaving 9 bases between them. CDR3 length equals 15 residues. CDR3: CASSLWAGGNQPQHF. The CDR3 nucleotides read TGTGCCAGCAGTTTATGGGCGGGGGGCAATCAGCCCCAGCATTTT.

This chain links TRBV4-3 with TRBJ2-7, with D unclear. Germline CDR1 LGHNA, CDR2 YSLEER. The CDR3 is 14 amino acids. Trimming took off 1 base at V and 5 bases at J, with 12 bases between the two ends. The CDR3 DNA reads TGCGCCAGCAGCCAAGTGGCCCAATCCAACGAGCAGTACTTC. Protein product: CASSQVAQSNEQYF.

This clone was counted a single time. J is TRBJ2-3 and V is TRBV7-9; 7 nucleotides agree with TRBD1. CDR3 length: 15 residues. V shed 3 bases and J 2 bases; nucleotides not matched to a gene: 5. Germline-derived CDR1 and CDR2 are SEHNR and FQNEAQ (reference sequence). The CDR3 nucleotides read TGTGCCAGCAGCTTTACAGGGGATCCCACAGATACGCAGTATTTT. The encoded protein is CASSFTGDPTDTQYF.

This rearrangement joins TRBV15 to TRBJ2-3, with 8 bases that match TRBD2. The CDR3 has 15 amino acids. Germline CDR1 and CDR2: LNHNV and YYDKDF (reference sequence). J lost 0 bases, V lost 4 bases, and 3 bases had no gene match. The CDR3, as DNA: TGTGCCACCAGCACCCCGGGGGGGAGCACAGATACGCAGTATTTT. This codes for CATSTPGGSTDTQYF.

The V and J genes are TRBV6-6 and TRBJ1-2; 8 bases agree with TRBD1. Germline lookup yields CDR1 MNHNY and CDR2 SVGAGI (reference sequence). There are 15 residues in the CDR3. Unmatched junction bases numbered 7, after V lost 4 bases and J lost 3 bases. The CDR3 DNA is TGTGCCAGCAGTTCCGGACAGGGCTTATACTATGGCTACACCTTC. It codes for CASSSGQGLYYGYTF.

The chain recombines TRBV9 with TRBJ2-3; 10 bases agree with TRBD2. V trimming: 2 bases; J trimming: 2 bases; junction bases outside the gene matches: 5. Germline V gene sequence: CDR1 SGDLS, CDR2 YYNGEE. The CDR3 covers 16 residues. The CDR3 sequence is CASSVSSGGFTDTQYF. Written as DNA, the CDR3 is TGTGCCAGCAGCGTCTCTAGCGGGGGATTCACAGATACGCAGTATTTT. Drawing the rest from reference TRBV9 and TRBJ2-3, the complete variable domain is DSGVTQTPKHLITATGQRVTLRCSPRSGDLSVYWYQQSLDQGLQFLIQYYNGEERAKGNILERFSAQQFPDLHSELNLSSLELGDSALYFCASSVSSGGFTDTQYFGPGTRLTVL.

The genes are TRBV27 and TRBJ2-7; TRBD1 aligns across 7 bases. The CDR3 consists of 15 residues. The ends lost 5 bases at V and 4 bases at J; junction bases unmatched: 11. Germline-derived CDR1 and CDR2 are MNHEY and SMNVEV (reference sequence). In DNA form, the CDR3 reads TGTGCCAGCAGTCCTCGGGACAGAACAGAATACGAGCAGTACTTC. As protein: CASSPRDRTEYEQYF.

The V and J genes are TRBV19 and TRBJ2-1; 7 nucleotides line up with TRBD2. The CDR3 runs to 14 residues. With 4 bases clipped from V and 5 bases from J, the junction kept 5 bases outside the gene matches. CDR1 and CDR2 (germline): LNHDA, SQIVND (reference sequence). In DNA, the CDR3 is TGTGCCAGTAGTAGGGCTAGCGGCAACAATGAGCAGTTCTTC. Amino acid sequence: CASSRASGNNEQFF.

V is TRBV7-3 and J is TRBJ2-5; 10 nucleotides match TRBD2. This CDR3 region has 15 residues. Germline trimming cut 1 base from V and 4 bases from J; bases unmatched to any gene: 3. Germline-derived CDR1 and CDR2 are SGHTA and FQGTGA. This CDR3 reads CASSLIPSGRETQYF. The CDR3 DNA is TGTGCCAGCAGCTTAATTCCTAGCGGGAGAGAGACCCAGTACTTC.

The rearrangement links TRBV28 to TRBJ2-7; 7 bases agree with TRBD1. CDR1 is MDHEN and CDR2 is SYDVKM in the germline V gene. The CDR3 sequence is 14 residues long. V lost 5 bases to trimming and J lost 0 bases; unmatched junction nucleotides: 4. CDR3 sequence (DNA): TGTGCCAGCAGTACGACAGGGCTCTCCTACGAGCAGTACTTC. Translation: CASSTTGLSYEQYF.

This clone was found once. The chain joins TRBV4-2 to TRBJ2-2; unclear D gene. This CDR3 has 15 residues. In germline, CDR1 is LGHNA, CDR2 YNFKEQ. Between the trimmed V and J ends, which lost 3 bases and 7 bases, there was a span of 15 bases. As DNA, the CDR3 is TGTGCCAGCAGCCATACTATTTACTACGTCGGGGAGCTGTTTTTT. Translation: CASSHTIYYVGELFF.

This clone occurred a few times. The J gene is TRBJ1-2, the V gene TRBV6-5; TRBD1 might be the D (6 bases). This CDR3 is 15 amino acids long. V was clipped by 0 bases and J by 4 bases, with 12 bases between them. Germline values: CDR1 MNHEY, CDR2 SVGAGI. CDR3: CASSYSGGGGYGYTF. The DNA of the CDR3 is TGTGCCAGCAGTTACTCTGGGGGCGGGGGCTATGGCTACACCTTC.

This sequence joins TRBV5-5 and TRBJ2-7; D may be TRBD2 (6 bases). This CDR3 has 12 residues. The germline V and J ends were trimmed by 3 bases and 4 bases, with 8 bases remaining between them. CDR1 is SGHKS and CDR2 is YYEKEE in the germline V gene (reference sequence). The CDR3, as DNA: TGTGCCAGCAGCTACAGCGGGTACGAGCAGTACTTC. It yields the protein CASSYSGYEQYF. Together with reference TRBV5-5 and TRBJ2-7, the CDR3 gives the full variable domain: DAGVTQSPTHLIKTRGQQVTLRCSPISGHKSVSWYQQVLGQGPQFIFQYYEKEERGRGNFPDRFSARQFPNYSSELNVNALLLGDSALYLCASSYSGYEQYFGPGTRLTVT.

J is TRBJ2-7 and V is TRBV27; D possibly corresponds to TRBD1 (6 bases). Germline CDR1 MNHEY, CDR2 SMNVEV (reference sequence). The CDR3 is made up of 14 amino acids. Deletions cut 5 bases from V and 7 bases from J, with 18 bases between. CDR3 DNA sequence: TGTGCCAGCAGTCTCAGGGGCAGGTTGGGGGAGCAGTACTTC. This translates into CASSLRGRLGEQYF.

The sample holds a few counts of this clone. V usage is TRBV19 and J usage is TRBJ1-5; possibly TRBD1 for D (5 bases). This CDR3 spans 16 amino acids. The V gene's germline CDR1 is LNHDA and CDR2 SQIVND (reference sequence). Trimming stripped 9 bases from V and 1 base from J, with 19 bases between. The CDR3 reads CASLPMWGESNQPQHF. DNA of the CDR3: TGTGCCAGCCTACCTATGTGGGGCGAAAGCAATCAGCCCCAGCATTTT. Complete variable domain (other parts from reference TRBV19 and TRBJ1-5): DGGITQSPKYLFRKEGQNVTLSCEQNLNHDAMYWYRQDPGQGLRLIYYSQIVNDFQKGDIAEGYSVSREKKESFPLTVTSAQKNPTAFYLCASLPMWGESNQPQHFGDGTRLSIL.

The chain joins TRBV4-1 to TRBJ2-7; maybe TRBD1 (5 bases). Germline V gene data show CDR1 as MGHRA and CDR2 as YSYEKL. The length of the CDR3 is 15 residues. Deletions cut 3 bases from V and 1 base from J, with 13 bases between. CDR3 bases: TGCGCCAGCAGCCAGGGTACAGGTTATTCCTACGAGCAGTACGTC. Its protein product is CASSQGTGYSYEQYV.

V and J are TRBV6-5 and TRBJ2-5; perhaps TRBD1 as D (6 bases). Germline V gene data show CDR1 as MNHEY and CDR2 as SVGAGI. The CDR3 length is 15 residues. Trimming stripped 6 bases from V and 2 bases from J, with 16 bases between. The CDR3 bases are TGTGCCAGCAGCACAGGGTTAGGTGGTCAAGAGACCCAGTACTTC. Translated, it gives CASSTGLGGQETQYF.